What follows is one TCR beta chain and its context. Trimming pared 8 bases from V and 5 bases from J, leaving 12 bases between. Germline V gene lookup returns CDR1 MNHEY and CDR2 SVGAGI. This CDR3 has 13 residues. This specimen belongs to a study of blood T cell repertoires in COVID-19. The overall study: Sites in the United States, Italy and Spain provided acute and convalescent COVID-19 samples. In each case, the material was cDNA or gDNA derived from T cells, B-cell-depleted T cells, or PBMCs.

Original handling: Reference gene primer amplification gave estimated nucleated cell counts. Assay used: immunoSEQ multiplex PCR; TCRdb lists only in-frame clones, some missing. Clone size and V and J calls were adopted from that table, with D and trimming inferred from the DNA. In the table there are a few hundred thousand clones, 90% of which are singletons. This TCR came from a man between 18 and 29 years old who had recovered from COVID-19. Sequencing used PBMCs or T cells enriched from blood (not recorded which). The chain has TRBV6-5 and TRBJ2-2, with a weak D call TRBD1 (7 bases). CDR3 coding DNA: TGTGCCAGCGTACAGGGGACTACCGGGGAGCTGTTTTTT. This sequence encodes CASVQGTTGELFF.